This entry concerns a single T cell receptor beta chain. What antigen it recognizes has not been identified. Base qualities are not at hand, and no much larger clone is one base apart. The data belong to a study of blood T cell repertoires in COVID-19 (TCRdb year 2020). For context, the study as a whole: Samples from collaborators originated in the United States, Italy and Spain and spanned both the acute and convalescent phases of COVID-19. Deeply sampled blood TCRbeta repertoires from subjects exposed to, actively infected with, or recovered from COVID-19 were included in the dataset. The repertoires were released in a freely available public database meant as a resource for research on the immune response to SARS-CoV-2. Samples were obtained from the ongoing ImmuneRACE study (first 160 participants) and from 1,254 subjects provided by 6 global collaborators. The material from the prospective study consisted of cDNA or gDNA derived from T cells, B-cell-depleted T cells, or PBMCs. Where HLA class I and class II types were available, the types were taken from metadata supplied by the sample provider, not from assay-based typing. Nearly every sample came with metadata listing a de-identified subject ID, COVID-19 status, age in years and sex.

Study-wide findings and limitations: Clinical and demographic metadata were provided uncurated, with the amount varying by source and participant.

The collaborating institutions used their own protocols to collect whole blood in K2EDTA tubes. Collaborator samples were shipped for TCRbeta analysis as frozen whole blood, isolated PBMCs, or DNA extracted from either sample type. The immunoSEQ Assay, a bias-controlled multiplex PCR, was used to amplify TCRbeta CDR3 regions from genomic DNA. As for the authors' bioinformatics: The number of nucleated cells in each sample was estimated from the amplification of reference gene primers within the assay. To quantify the absolute abundance of each unique TCRbeta CDR3 rearrangement, sequence reads were collapsed and filtered. For each sample, productive Simpson clonality was calculated as the square root of Simpson's diversity index across productive rearrangements. TCRdb's version of the immuneACCESS table is confined to in-frame rearrangements and falls short of the full clone set. An unresolved V gene accounts for under half of the shortfall where checked; the remainder is of unknown origin. D and trimming come from the DNA, and the V and J calls and clone size come from that table. This sample has more than 35,000 clones in its table, and 75% to 90% of those were observed once. Under 9.5% of the sample belongs to the ten largest clones.

Via the germline V gene (reference sequence), CDR1 is SSHAT and CDR2 FNYEAQ. Counted from cysteine to phenylalanine, this CDR3 has 13 amino acids. Only the CDR3 DNA stays, 39 bases, in frame from base 1. Relative to germline, V is missing 4 bases and J is missing 4 bases, with 3 bases of the junction outside any gene match. The chain uses TRBV7-7 and TRBJ2-7, with TRBD1 identical over 8 junction bases. The sequenced sample consisted of peripheral blood. The receptor was isolated from a young man with active or convalescent COVID-19. The CDR3 in this case is CASSSGQEYEQYF. The DNA reads TGTGCCAGCAGCTCGGGACAGGAGTACGAGCAGTACTTC. Joined to the reference TRBV7-7 and TRBJ2-7 proteins, this CDR3 gives the full variable domain: GAGVSQSPRYKVTKRGQDVTLRCDPISSHATLYWYQQALGQGPEFLTYFNYEAQPDKSGLPSDRFSAERPEGSISTLTIQRTEQRDSAMYRCASSSGQEYEQYFGPGTRLTVT.